Shown below are 10 T cell receptor beta chains from a single sample sequenced in a study of OX40 agonist ivuxolimab in advanced cancers. Sequencing used immunoSEQ multiplex PCR; TCRdb keeps in-frame clones, though not all of them. This table has fewer than 85,000 clones, roughly four fifths appearing once. The starting material was CD4+ or CD8+ T cells sorted from blood, obtained in a trial of the OX40 agonist ivuxolimab. The receptors come from an adult with an advanced solid tumor such as melanoma, head and neck, liver or kidney cancer.

The chain employs TRBV6-1 and TRBJ1-1; TRBD1 agrees at 7 bases. The CDR3 contains 14 residues. Germline-derived CDR1 and CDR2 are MNHNS and SASEGT. The V segment lost 6 bases and the J segment 3 bases; nucleotides outside the gene matches: 7. The DNA of the CDR3 is TGTGCCAGCAGCTTCGGGACAGCTGACACTGAAGCTTTCTTT. Translation: CASSFGTADTEAFF.

CDR3 amino acids: CASTDRRGTEQYF. The CDR3 region has the DNA TGTGCCAGTACGGACCGGCGTGGGACCGAGCAGTACTTC. This sequence joins TRBV19 and TRBJ2-7; D may match TRBD1 or TRBD2 (5 bases each). Germline CDR1 and CDR2: LNHDA and SQIVND (reference sequence). The V and J ends lost 7 bases and 6 bases respectively, with 16 bases between them. The CDR3 loop spans 13 amino acids.

This rearrangement joins TRBV15 to TRBJ2-7; 8 nucleotides line up with TRBD1. This CDR3 has 14 amino acids. V was pared by 9 bases and J by 2 bases, with 9 bases of the junction left unmatched. The V gene's germline CDR1 is LNHNV and CDR2 YYDKDF (reference sequence). CDR3 sequence reads: CATGLQGAAYEQYF. The CDR3 DNA reads as TGTGCCACTGGGCTGCAGGGGGCAGCCTACGAGCAGTACTTC. Based on the CDR3 plus reference TRBV15 and TRBJ2-7, the full variable domain is DAMVIQNPRYQVTQFGKPVTLSCSQTLNHNVMYWYQQKSSQAPKLLFHYYDKDFNNEADTPDNFQSRRPNTSFCFLDIRSPGLGDTAMYLCATGLQGAAYEQYFGPGTRLTVT.

The rearrangement links TRBV7-9 to TRBJ2-1; TRBD1 matches 10 bases. The CDR3 consists of 17 residues. Unmatched junction bases numbered 13, after V lost 5 bases and J lost 6 bases. From germline, CDR1 is SEHNR and CDR2 FQNEAQ (reference sequence). CDR3 bases: TGTGCCAGCAGCCTCACCCCTGGACAGGGGGTGATCAATGAGCAGTTCTTC. Its protein is CASSLTPGQGVINEQFF.

The genes are TRBV5-1 and TRBJ1-2, with 7 bases lining up with TRBD1. The CDR3 consists of 14 residues. From germline, CDR1 is SGHRS and CDR2 YFSETQ. Trimming removed 3 bases from V and 3 bases from J; junction bases left unmatched: 5. This CDR3 reads CASSSGQLYYGYTF. In DNA form, the CDR3 reads TGCGCCAGCAGCTCGGGACAGCTATACTATGGCTACACCTTC.

This chain joins TRBV19 and TRBJ1-1, with 7 positions matching TRBD1. The CDR3 length is 17 residues. Unmatched junction bases numbered 13, after V lost 4 bases and J lost 2 bases. The germline V gene has CDR1 LNHDA and CDR2 SQIVND (reference sequence). CDR3 DNA sequence: TGTGCCAGTAGTAAGAGGGAAACGGGACAGCTAAACACTGAAGCTTTCTTT. The encoded protein is CASSKRETGQLNTEAFF.

This clone was observed once. The rearrangement joins TRBV11-2 to TRBJ2-5, with 8 bases fitting TRBD1. The CDR3 loop spans 16 amino acids. Germline V gene lookup returns CDR1 SGHAT and CDR2 FQNNGV. Unmatched junction bases numbered 8, after V lost 0 bases and J lost 5 bases. As DNA, the CDR3 is TGTGCCAGCAGCTTAGATCGAGGCAGGGGGCCTGAGACCCAGTACTTC. Translating gives CASSLDRGRGPETQYF.

This clone was found once. The J gene is TRBJ1-4, the V gene TRBV7-9; tentatively, D is TRBD1 (5 bases). The CDR3 contains 16 residues. Germline-derived CDR1 and CDR2 are SEHNR and FQNEAQ (reference sequence). Between the trimmed V and J ends, which lost 3 bases and 0 bases, there was a span of 11 bases. As DNA, the CDR3 is TGTGCCAGCAGCTTTGGGGACGGGGCAACTAATGAAAAACTGTTTTTT. Protein product: CASSFGDGATNEKLFF.

The V and J genes are TRBV7-8 and TRBJ2-7, with 12 nucleotides matching TRBD1. The germline V gene encodes CDR1 SGHVS and CDR2 FQNEAQ. Trimming at V came to 4 bases and at J to 6 bases, leaving 10 bases not matched to a gene. This CDR3 is built from 16 residues. CDR3 amino acids: CASSSNPGQGAAEQYF. CDR3 sequence (DNA): TGTGCCAGCAGCTCCAACCCGGGACAGGGGGCGGCCGAGCAGTACTTC.

This clone has a handful of counts. V gene TRBV5-6 combines with J gene TRBJ1-5; D perhaps matches TRBD1 (5 bases). Germline assignment: CDR1 SGHDT and CDR2 YYEEEE. Trimming cost V 1 base and J 7 bases, with 15 bases left between them. CDR3 length: 15 amino acids. Written as DNA, the CDR3 is TGTGCCAGCAGCTTGAGTTTAGGGGAGGGGCAGCCCCAGCATTTT. Amino acid sequence: CASSLSLGEGQPQHF. Using reference TRBV5-6 and TRBJ1-5 for the parts outside the CDR3, the full variable domain is DAGVTQSPTHLIKTRGQQVTLRCSPKSGHDTVSWYQQALGQGPQFIFQYYEEEERQRGNFPDRFSGHQFPNYSSELNVNALLLGDSALYLCASSLSLGEGQPQHFGDGTRLSIL.